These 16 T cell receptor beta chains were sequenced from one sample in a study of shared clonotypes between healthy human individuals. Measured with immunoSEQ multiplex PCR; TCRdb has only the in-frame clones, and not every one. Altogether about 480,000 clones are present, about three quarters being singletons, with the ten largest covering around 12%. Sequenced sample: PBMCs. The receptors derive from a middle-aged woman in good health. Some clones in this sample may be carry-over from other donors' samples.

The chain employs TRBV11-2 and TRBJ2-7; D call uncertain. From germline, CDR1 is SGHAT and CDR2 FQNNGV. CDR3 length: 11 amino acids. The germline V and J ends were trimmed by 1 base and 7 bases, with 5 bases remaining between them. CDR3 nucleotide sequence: TGTGCCAGCAGCTTAGTGAGAGAGCAGTACTTC. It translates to CASSLVREQYF.

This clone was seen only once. The CDR3 bases are TGTGCCAGCAGCCCAAATAATCAGCCCCAGCATTTT. Its translation: CASSPNNQPQHF. The chain uses TRBV7-9 and TRBJ1-5; D is ambiguous. The V gene's germline CDR1 is SEHNR and CDR2 FQNEAQ (reference sequence). CDR3 length: 12 residues. Between the trimmed V and J ends, which lost 5 bases and 4 bases, there was a span of 6 bases.

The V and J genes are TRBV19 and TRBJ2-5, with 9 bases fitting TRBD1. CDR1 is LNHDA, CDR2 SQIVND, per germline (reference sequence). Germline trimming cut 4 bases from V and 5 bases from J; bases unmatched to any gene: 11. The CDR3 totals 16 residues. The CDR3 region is CASSTRPGTGSETQYF. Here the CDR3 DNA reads TGTGCCAGTAGTACCCGTCCCGGGACAGGGAGCGAGACCCAGTACTTC.

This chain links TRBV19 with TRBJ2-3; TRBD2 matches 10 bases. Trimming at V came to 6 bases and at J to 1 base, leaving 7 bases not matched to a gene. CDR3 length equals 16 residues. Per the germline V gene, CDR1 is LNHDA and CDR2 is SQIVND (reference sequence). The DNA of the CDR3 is TGTGCCAGTAGGCTAGCGGGAGATGTCGGCACAGATACGCAGTATTTT. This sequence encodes CASRLAGDVGTDTQYF.

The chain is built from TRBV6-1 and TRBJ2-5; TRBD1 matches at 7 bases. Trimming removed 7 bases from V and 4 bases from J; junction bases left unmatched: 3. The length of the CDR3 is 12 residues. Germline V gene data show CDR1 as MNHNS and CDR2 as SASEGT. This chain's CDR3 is CASIRGPETQYF. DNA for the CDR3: TGTGCCAGCATTAGGGGGCCAGAGACCCAGTACTTC.

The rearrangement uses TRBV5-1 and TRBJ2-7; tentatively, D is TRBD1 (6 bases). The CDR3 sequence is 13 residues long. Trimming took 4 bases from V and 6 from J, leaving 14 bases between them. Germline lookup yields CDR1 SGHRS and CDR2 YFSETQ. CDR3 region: CASSPGTSPEQYF. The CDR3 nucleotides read TGCGCCAGCAGCCCCGGGACATCCCCCGAGCAGTACTTC.

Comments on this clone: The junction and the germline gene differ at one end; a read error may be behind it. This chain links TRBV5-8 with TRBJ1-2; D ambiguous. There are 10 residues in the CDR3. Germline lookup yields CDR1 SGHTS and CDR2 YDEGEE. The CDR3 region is CATSQAGSYF. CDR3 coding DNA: TGTGCCACATCTCAAGCCGGGTCCTACTTC. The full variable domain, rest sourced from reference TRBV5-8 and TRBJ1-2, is EAGVTQSPTHLIKTRGQQATLRCSPISGHTSVYWYQQALGLGLQFLLWYDEGEERNRGNFPPRFSGRQFPNYSSELNVNALELEDSALYLCATSQAGSYFGSGTRLTVV.

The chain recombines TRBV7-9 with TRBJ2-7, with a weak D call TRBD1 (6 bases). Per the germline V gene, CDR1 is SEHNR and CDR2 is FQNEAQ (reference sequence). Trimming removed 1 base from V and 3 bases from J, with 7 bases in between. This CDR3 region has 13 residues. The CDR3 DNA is TGTGCCAGCAGCTTAGTAGGGGGCTACGAGCAGTACTTC. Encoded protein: CASSLVGGYEQYF.

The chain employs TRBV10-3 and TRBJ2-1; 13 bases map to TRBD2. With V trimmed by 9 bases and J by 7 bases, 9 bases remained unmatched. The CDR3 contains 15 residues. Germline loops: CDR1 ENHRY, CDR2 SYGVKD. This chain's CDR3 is CAITMGTSGINEQFF. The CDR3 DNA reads TGTGCCATTACAATGGGGACTAGCGGGATAAATGAGCAGTTCTTC.

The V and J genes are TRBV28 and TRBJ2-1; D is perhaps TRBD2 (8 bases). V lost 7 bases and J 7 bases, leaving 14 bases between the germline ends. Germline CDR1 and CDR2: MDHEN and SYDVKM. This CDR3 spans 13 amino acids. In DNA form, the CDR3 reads TGTGCCAGCATTAGCGGGACAGTAAATGAGCAGTTCTTC. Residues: CASISGTVNEQFF.

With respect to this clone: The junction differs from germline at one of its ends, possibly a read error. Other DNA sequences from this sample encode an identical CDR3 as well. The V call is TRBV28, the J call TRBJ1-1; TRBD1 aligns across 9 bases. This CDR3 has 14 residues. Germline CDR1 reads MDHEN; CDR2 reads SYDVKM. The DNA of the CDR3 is TGTGCCAGTAGTTTCTACAGGGGGCACACTGAAGCTTTCTTT. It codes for CASSFYRGHTEAFF. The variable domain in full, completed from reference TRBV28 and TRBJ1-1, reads DVKVTQSSRYLVKRTGEKVFLECVQDMDHENMFWYRQDPGLGLRLIYFSYDVKMKEKGDIPEGYSVSREKKERFSLILESASTNQTSMYLCASSFYRGHTEAFFGQGTRLTVV.

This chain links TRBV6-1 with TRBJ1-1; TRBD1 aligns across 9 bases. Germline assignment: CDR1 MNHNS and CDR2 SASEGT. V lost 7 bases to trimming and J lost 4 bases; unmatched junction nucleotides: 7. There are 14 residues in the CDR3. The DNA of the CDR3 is TGTGCCAGCACACGGACAGGGGATGGCACTGAAGCTTTCTTT. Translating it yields CASTRTGDGTEAFF.

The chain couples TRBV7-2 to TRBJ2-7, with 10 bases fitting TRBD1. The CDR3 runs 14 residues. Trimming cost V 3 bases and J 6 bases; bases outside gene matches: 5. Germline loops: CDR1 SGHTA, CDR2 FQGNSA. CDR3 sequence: CASSFGTGVGEQYF. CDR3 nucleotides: TGTGCCAGCAGCTTTGGGACAGGGGTGGGCGAGCAGTACTTC.

The CDR3 coding sequence is TGTGCCAGCACCACCCCAGGGGATCCCTATGGCTACACCTTC. It yields the protein CASTTPGDPYGYTF. The gene calls are TRBV28 and TRBJ1-2; perhaps TRBD1 as D (6 bases). With 7 bases removed from V and 4 bases from J, the gap between germline ends came to 16 bases. Germline V gene sequence: CDR1 MDHEN, CDR2 SYDVKM. This CDR3 region has 14 residues.

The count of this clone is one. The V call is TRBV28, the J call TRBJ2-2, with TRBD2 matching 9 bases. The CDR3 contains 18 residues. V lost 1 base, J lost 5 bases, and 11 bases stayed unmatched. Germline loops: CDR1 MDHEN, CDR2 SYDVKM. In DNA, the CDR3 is TGTGCCAGCAGTTTATCGAGCGGCAGGAGCGGGGGGACCGGGGAGCTGTTTTTT. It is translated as CASSLSSGRSGGTGELFF.

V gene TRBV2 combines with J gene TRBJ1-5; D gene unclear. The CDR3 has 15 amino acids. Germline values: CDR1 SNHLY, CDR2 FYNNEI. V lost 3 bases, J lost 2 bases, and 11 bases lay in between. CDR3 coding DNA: TGTGCCAGCAGTGACGGGTCAGTAGGCAATCAGCCCCAGCATTTT. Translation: CASSDGSVGNQPQHF.